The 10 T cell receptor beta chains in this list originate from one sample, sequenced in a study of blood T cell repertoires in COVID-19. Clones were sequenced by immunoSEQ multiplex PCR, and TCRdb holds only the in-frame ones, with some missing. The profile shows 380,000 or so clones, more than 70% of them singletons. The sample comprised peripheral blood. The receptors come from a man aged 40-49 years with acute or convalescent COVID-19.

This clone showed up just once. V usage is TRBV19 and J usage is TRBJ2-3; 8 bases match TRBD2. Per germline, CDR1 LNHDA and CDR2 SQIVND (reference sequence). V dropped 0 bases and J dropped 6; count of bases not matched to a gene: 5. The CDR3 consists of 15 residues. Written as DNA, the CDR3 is TGTGCCAGTAGTATAGACCGGGGGGGCGGCGATACGCAGTATTTT. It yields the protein CASSIDRGGGDTQYF.

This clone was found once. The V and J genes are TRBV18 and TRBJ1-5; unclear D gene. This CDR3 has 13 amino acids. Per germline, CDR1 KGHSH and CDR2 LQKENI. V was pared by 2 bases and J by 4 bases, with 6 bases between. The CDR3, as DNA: TGTGCCAGCTCACCAGCGCGGAATCAGCCCCAGCATTTT. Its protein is CASSPARNQPQHF.

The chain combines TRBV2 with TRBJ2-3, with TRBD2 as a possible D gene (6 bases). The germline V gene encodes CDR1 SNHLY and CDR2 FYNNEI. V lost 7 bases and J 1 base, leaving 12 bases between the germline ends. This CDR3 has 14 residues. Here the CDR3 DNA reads TGTGCCAGCACTCTAACGGGGGGCACAGATACGCAGTATTTT. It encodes CASTLTGGTDTQYF.

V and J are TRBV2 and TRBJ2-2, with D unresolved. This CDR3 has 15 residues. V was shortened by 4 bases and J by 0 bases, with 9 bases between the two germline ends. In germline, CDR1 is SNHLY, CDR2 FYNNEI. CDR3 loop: CASSVSLANTGELFF. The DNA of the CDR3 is TGTGCCAGCAGTGTGAGCCTAGCGAACACCGGGGAGCTGTTTTTT.

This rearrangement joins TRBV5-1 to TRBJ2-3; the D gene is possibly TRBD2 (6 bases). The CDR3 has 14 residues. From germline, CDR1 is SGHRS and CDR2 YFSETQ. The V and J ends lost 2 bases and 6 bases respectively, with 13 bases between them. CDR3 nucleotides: TGCGCCAGCAGCTTCACCTTGACTAGGGATACGCAGTATTTT. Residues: CASSFTLTRDTQYF. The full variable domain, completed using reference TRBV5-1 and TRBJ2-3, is KAGVTQTPRYLIKTRGQQVTLSCSPISGHRSVSWYQQTPGQGLQFLFEYFSETQRNKGNFPGRFSGRQFSNSRSEMNVSTLELGDSALYLCASSFTLTRDTQYFGPGTRLTVL.

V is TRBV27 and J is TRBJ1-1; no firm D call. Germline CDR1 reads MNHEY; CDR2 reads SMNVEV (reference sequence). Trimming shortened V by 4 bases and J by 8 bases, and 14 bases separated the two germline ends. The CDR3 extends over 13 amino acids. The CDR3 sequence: CASSSYGDTEAFF. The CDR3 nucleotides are TGTGCCAGCAGTTCGTACGGTGATACCGAAGCTTTCTTT.

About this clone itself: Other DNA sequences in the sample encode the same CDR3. The CDR3: CASSLGGPYGYTF. The DNA of the CDR3 is TGTGCCAGCAGTTTAGGAGGGCCCTATGGCTACACCTTC. The rearrangement links TRBV12-3 or TRBV12-4 to TRBJ1-2; the D is unclear. This CDR3 is 13 amino acids long. With 1 base removed from V and 4 bases from J, the gap between germline ends came to 7 bases.

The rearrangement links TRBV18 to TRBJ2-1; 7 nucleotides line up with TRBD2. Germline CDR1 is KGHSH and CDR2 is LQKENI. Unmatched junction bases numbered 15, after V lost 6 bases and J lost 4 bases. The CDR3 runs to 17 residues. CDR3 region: CASSLGKGTTMYNEQFF. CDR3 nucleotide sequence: TGTGCCAGCTCTCTGGGAAAGGGGACTACCATGTACAATGAGCAGTTCTTC.

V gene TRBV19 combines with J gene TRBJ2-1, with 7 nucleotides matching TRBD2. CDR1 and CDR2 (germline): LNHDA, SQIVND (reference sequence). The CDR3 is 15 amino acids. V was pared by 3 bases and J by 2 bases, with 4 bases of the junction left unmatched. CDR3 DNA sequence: TGTGCCAGTAGTATGGAAAGCGGGGCCTACAATGAGCAGTTCTTC. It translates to CASSMESGAYNEQFF.

DNA of the CDR3: TGTGCCAGCACCGAACTTTGGGCTAGCGGGACTCGTAATTCCTACAATGAGCAGTTCTTC. It specifies CASTELWASGTRNSYNEQFF. The V gene is TRBV28, the J gene TRBJ2-1; 9 bases line up with TRBD2. The CDR3 is 20 amino acids. Per germline, CDR1 MDHEN and CDR2 SYDVKM. V was clipped by 7 bases and J by 1 base; unmatched bases: 20.